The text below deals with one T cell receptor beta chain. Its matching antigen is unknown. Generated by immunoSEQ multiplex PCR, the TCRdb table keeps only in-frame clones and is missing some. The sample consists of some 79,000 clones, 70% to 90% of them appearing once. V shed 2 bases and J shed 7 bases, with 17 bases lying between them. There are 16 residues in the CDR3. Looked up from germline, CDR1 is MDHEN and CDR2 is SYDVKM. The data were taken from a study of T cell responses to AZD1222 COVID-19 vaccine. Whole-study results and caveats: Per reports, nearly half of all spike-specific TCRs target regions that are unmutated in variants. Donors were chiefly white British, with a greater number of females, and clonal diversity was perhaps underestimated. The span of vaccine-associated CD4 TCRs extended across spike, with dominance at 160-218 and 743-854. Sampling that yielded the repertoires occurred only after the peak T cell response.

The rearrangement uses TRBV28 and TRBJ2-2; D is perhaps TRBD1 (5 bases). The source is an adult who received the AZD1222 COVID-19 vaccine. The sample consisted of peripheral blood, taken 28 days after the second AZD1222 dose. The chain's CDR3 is CASSLRVRAGLGELFF. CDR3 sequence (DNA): TGTGCCAGCAGTTTACGAGTAAGGGCAGGGCTCGGGGAGCTGTTTTTT.